The present entry profiles one TCR beta chain with its context. Which antigen it targets is not known. No qualities accompany the bases; no much larger clone lies one base away. The data belong to a study of cytomegalovirus exposure and HLA in healthy donors listed by TCRdb under 2017. At the level of the whole study: According to an earlier analysis of around 600 of the donors, about 179 million T cells yielded 90 million to 140 million unique TCR beta sequences and less than 300 Gb of sequence data. The number of typed donors differed by locus: about 620-640 for A, B, C, DRB1 and DQB1; roughly 510 for DQA1; around 580 for DPA1; and about 470 for DPB1. To decide whether each TCR beta V gene segment behaved as functional or pseudogenic, an earlier analysis of 587 of the donors relied on high-throughput TCR beta sequencing. In a later genetic analysis, genome-wide SNP genotypes for about three fifths of the roughly 670 donors were used, and that subset was treated as a discovery cohort. A later analysis re-analyzed previously published TCR beta repertoires from approximately 670 donors and added high-resolution HLA genotyping to study TCR occurrence patterns. Using immunosequencing, the study profiled T cell repertoires from about 650 subjects and related those repertoires to cytomegalovirus serostatus. HLA typing covered class I and class II loci at four-digit resolution. Along with the roughly 670-subject first cohort, a separate validation cohort of around 120 different subjects was used. Donor age, sex, ethnicity and CMV serostatus were compiled together with the repertoire data. Because of strong linkage in the cohort, roughly 5 DR-DQ haplotypes were treated as single units for association and clustering. All discovery cohort repertoires had been generated on a single sequencing platform. In the later analysis, no new phenotypic data were used to find candidate immune exposures; instead, reliance was placed on TCR beta sequences and their occurrence across donors. Of the 300 to 500 genotyped donors, roughly 80% were placed in the genetic ancestry cluster associated with self-reported Caucasian donors. High-throughput TCR immunosequencing, statistical association of individual TCRs with disease status, and machine learning were combined to predict cytomegalovirus infection status. On average, roughly 250,000 unique TCR beta nucleotide sequences were sequenced per donor among a few hundred genotyped donors of the cohort, with roughly 19% of those sequences being non-productive. About 300 gigabases of sequencing data and approximately 91 million unique TCR sequences made up an early release that covered some 640 HLA-typed donors. The study aimed to test whether signatures of past pathogen exposure could be identified by cataloging public T cell receptors.

The method was the immunoSEQ multiplex PCR assay. The multiplex PCR relied on a mix of 60 forward primers for TCR Vbeta segments and 13 reverse primers for TCR Jbeta segments. The CDR3 region of rearranged TCR beta genes was amplified from genomic DNA by a multiplex PCR assay. Amplified TCR beta libraries were sequenced as 87-base-pair reads on the Illumina HiSeq System. The paper's data handling went like this. A later analysis counted tens of millions of unique TCR beta chains across the 550 to 700 repertoires, and 9 million to 14 million of these chains were shared by at least two donors. A nearest-neighbor algorithm error-corrected the raw reads and collapsed the reads into unique sequences, merging closely related sequences to remove PCR and sequencing errors. CDR3 sequences were aligned to IMGT reference sequences to assign V, D and J gene segments. For a sequence to be retained, a match of at least six nucleotides was required to both a V gene segment and a J gene segment. Rearrangements were called productive when the CDR3 lacked stop codons and stayed in frame with V and J; all others were non-productive. Following IMGT convention, CDR3 was defined as the stretch from the second conserved V-encoded cysteine up to the conserved J-encoded phenylalanine. In an earlier analysis of just under 600 of the donors, sequences lacking an unambiguous match to a single V gene segment were excluded. In an earlier analysis of 587 of the donors, V segments were called functional above 56.7% productive rearrangements and were called segregating when the between-donor standard deviation exceeded 5%. A statistical classification framework was built to diagnose cytomegalovirus status from the catalog of TCR beta chain sequences. In a later analysis, V and J genes were assigned by comparing TCR nucleotide sequences against IMGT/GENE-DB human TR gene sequences. A later analysis assigned CDR3 sequences and most-parsimonious VDJ recombination scenarios with the TCRdist pipeline. In a later analysis, each TCR beta chain was defined by its CDR3 amino acid sequence together with its V-gene family, and reads without a unique V-gene family were excluded. To address suspected cross-contamination and a sequencing artifact, a later analysis removed over 500 highly shared, low-generation-probability nucleotide sequences. In a later analysis, a clonal expansion index was calculated for each public chain from normalized within-repertoire ranks of inferred template counts. A later analysis computed generation probabilities with a VDJ recombination model fitted to out-of-frame rearrangements, and checked the results against IGoR. Hypergeometric tests were used in a later analysis to score TCR-TCR, TCR-HLA and TCR-CMV co-occurrence, with a repertoire-size bias correction applied to the TCR pairs. To estimate false discovery rates, a later analysis permuted the HLA or CMV assignments 20 times. In a later analysis, co-occurring TCRs were grouped using DBSCAN, and TCRdist sequence similarity was added for clustering within HLA-allele-positive subsets. Repertoires with fewer than 30,000 or more than 120,000 public chains, plus five repertoires with anomalous nucleotide sharing, were excluded from co-occurrence clustering. Not all clones reach the TCRdb copy of this immuneACCESS table, which keeps in-frame sequences only. Checked studies attribute under half of the gap to unresolved V genes and leave the rest unexplained. The V and J calls and clone size come from that table; D and trimming were worked out from the DNA. The sample contains 120,000 or so clones, roughly two thirds of them found a single time. Roughly 1.6% of the sample goes to the ten largest clones.

The cohort consisted of 650 to 850 healthy bone marrow donors. At the time of sampling, every cohort member was nominally healthy, though immune exposures that went unrecorded were likely present. The donor was CMV seropositive and was included in the group of 250 to 300 seropositive cohort members. Every donor gave a peripheral blood sample, and the peripheral blood mononuclear cells from that sample were used for TCR beta sequencing. Genomic DNA was extracted from the blood cell samples with the Qiagen DNeasy Blood Extraction Kit. Inclusive of the bounding cysteine and phenylalanine, the CDR3 is 16 residues long. The only DNA kept is the CDR3, 48 bases in frame from the first base. V is clipped by 5 bases and J by 0 bases, and the sequence between their germline boundaries is 14 bases long. What the research found in general, with its limitations: A later analysis found that most CMV-associated TCR beta chains appeared HLA-restricted, with HLA associations seemingly driven largely by CMV exposure. Specific HLA alleles were associated with 16,951 TCR beta sequences at a false discovery rate of 0.05 in a later analysis. An association between a missense DCLRE1C variant and V-gene and J-gene trimming of TCR beta chains was found in a later genetic analysis and replicated in an independent cohort. Because HLA typing was unavailable for some donors at each locus, only the typed subset was used in association tests. In the study, 150 to 200 TCR beta chains were listed as associated with cytomegalovirus. A later analysis found that HLA-associated TCR beta chains were more clonally expanded and had lower generation probabilities than equally common non-associated chains. Several of the top co-occurrence clusters appeared to be linked to parvovirus B19, influenza, CMV and Epstein-Barr virus, according to a later analysis. An earlier analysis of approximately 530 of the donors showed that most TCR beta V segments appeared in productive rearrangements either about 87% or about 30% of the time, which broadly matched IMGT annotations. The earlier analysis of approximately 560 of the donors excluded approximately 15 rarely observed V segments, including chromosome 9 orphons, because counts were too low. It was suggested by the authors that the approach could potentially be generalized to other disease states and immunological phenotypes. The presence/absence analyses assumed that sequencing depth was roughly uniform across donors, and that assumption may not be true. Correlated functional status among segregating V segments might reflect linkage disequilibrium, but an unknown experimental factor could not be ruled out. The sequencing pipeline was judged likely to have produced a cluster of highly shared sequence variants as a technical artifact. Three of the identified cytomegalovirus-associated TCR beta chains were confirmed in vitro to be specific for cytomegalovirus antigens. The cohort was sequenced for TCR beta chains only, and without alpha or paired-chain data the features that could be detected were limited. The classifier was reported to diagnose cytomegalovirus status with high specificity and sensitivity in both the original and validation cohorts. A further reported finding was that TCR beta sequences accurately predicted the HLA-A and HLA-B alleles for most subjects in the first cohort. Strong co-occurrence of HLA alleles, especially DR and DQ, made assigning TCR associations to individual alleles difficult. While some public TCRs were present in many individuals, most TCR sequences turned up only very rarely across donors. In a later genetic analysis, fewer N-insertions in productive TCRs were reported among donors in an Asian-associated ancestry cluster than the roughly 700-donor mean. For the cohort, immune exposure information was limited to CMV serostatus. Some IMGT-functional V segments, including TRBV6-2 and TRBV6-3, could not be distinguished by the 87-base-pair reads and were therefore excluded. In a later analysis, TCR association rates were found to vary across HLA loci, with the most associated TCRs seen for DRB1 alleles and the fewest for HLA-C alleles.

The sequencing sample was made of PBMCs. The receptor was isolated from a man under 40 in good health and CMV-seropositive. The chain is encoded by TRBV6-7 joined to TRBJ1-3; the best D guess is TRBD1, with 6 bases matching. TRBV6-7 is sorted into the ORF group, with uncertain function. The DNA sequence is as follows: TGTGCCAGCAGTCTAGGGGGGGGCCCCTCTGGAAACACCATATATTTT. This codes for CASSLGGGPSGNTIYF.